The 10 T cell receptor beta chains presented below share a single source sample, sequenced in a study of Ad26.COV2.S vaccination and SARS-CoV-2 variants (dated by TCRdb to the early 2020s). The sample's treatment or condition label, decoded: about 20 received Ad26.COV2.S at low or high dose, single or two shots; about 5 received placebo; per-sample allocation not given. For vaccine and placebo recipients, the sequenced repertoires came from samples collected on day 63 after the first injection. Library creation used the immunoSEQ multiplex PCR assay. TCRdb stores this immuneACCESS table with in-frame sequences only. Part of the clones is absent; in the studies checked, under half of the shortfall reflects unresolved V genes, and no reason is known for the rest. This sample comprises about 350,000 clones, about 85% of them detected only once. Less than 4% of the sample is taken by the ten largest.

The sequences come from peripheral blood, collected in a trial of Ad26.COV2.S vaccine versus placebo. The receptor set was obtained from a person aged 18-65 years who received the Ad26.COV2.S COVID-19 vaccine or a placebo.

The chain employs TRBV3-1 (or the pseudogene TRBV3-2) and TRBJ1-6, with D perhaps matching TRBD1 (5 bases). The CDR3 extends over 14 amino acids. V lost 11 bases, J lost 9 bases, and 20 bases lay in between. The germline gives CDR1 LGHDT, CDR2 YNNKEL (reference sequence). CDR3 amino acids: CAPEGQARGSPLHF. The CDR3 coding sequence is TGTGCCCCCGAGGGGCAGGCCCGGGGTTCACCCCTCCACTTT.

The V call is TRBV5-4, the J call TRBJ2-5; TRBD1 aligns across 9 bases. CDR3 size: 18 residues. The germline gives CDR1 SGHNT, CDR2 YYREEE (reference sequence). V shed 4 bases and J 1 base; nucleotides not matched to a gene: 14. CDR3 in DNA: TGTGCCAGCAGCGTACACAGGGGGCTGGGAGGACTCCAAGAGACCCAGTACTTC. Its translation is CASSVHRGLGGLQETQYF.

This clone has only one observation. V usage is TRBV6-5 and J usage is TRBJ2-7; TRBD2 might be the D (5 bases). Germline V lookup: CDR1 MNHEY, CDR2 SVGAGI. The CDR3 length is 14 residues. V lost 8 bases to trimming and J lost 0 bases, with 14 bases between them. CDR3 in amino acids: CASQAERSSYEQYF. The CDR3 nucleotides read TGTGCCAGCCAAGCGGAACGGAGCTCCTACGAGCAGTACTTC.

V and J are TRBV19 and TRBJ1-1, with 7 bases fitting TRBD1. This CDR3 region has 14 residues. The V and J ends lost 5 bases and 4 bases, in that order; junction bases with no gene match: 7. CDR1 is LNHDA, CDR2 SQIVND, per germline (reference sequence). The CDR3 loop is CASSQGGAFTEAFF. Written as DNA, the CDR3 is TGTGCCAGTAGTCAGGGGGGGGCGTTCACTGAAGCTTTCTTT.

V usage is TRBV3-1 (or the pseudogene TRBV3-2) and J usage is TRBJ1-1, with 9 bases identical to TRBD1. Trimming took 4 bases from V and 1 from J; bases not matched to a gene: 4. Germline V CDR1 and CDR2: LGHDT, YNNKEL (reference sequence). The CDR3 totals 15 residues. The CDR3 sequence: CASSRQGGGNTEAFF. The CDR3 DNA is TGTGCCAGCAGCCGACAGGGGGGAGGGAACACTGAAGCTTTCTTT.

This chain joins TRBV29-1 and TRBJ2-4; maybe TRBD2 (6 bases). V was cut by 4 bases and J by 6 bases, with 16 bases left in between. The CDR3 runs 14 residues. Germline V lookup: CDR1 SQVTM, CDR2 ANQGSEA. The CDR3 region has the DNA TGCAGCGTTGTGCGCGGGGCATCGGGAAACATTCAGTACTTC. It specifies CSVVRGASGNIQYF. Full variable domain (rest looked up from reference TRBV29-1 and TRBJ2-4): SAVISQKPSRDICQRGTSLTIQCQVDSQVTMMFWYRQQPGQSLTLIATANQGSEATYESGFVIDKFPISRPNLTFSTLTVSNMSPEDSSIYLCSVVRGASGNIQYFGAGTRLSVL.

The chain uses TRBV7-6 and TRBJ2-1; a weak D match, TRBD2 (5 bases). Germline-derived CDR1 and CDR2 are SGHVS and FNYEAQ. V lost 5 bases and J 0 bases, leaving 11 bases between the germline ends. The CDR3 has 15 amino acids. The CDR3: CASSQDSTSYNEQFF. In nucleotides, the CDR3 is TGTGCCAGCAGCCAGGACTCGACCTCCTACAATGAGCAGTTCTTC.

The rearrangement links TRBV19 to TRBJ2-2; 8 nucleotides align to TRBD2. Germline assignment: CDR1 LNHDA and CDR2 SQIVND (reference sequence). The CDR3 contains 17 residues. After removal of 5 bases from V and 0 bases from J, the junction contained 8 bases not matched to a gene. Here the CDR3 reads CASSWLIAGSNTGELFF. The CDR3 nucleotides read TGTGCCAGTAGTTGGTTGATAGCGGGGTCGAACACCGGGGAGCTGTTTTTT.

This chain connects TRBV27 to TRBJ2-3; D assignment may be TRBD1 or TRBD2 (5 bases each). CDR3 length equals 15 residues. Germline CDR1 reads MNHEY; CDR2 reads SMNVEV (reference sequence). The V gene lost 6 bases and the J gene lost 2 bases, with 15 bases spanning the gap. In DNA, the CDR3 is TGTGCCAGCAGCAGTAACATAGGGACCACAGATACGCAGTATTTT. Its translation: CASSSNIGTTDTQYF.

This chain links TRBV19 with TRBJ2-7; 9 bases align to TRBD1. Germline assignment: CDR1 LNHDA and CDR2 SQIVND (reference sequence). The V segment lost 4 bases and the J segment 4 bases; nucleotides outside the gene matches: 17. The CDR3 has 18 residues. CDR3 sequence: CASSRESGTGNKAYEQYF. The CDR3 DNA reads TGTGCCAGTAGTAGAGAATCCGGGACAGGGAATAAGGCATACGAGCAGTACTTC.